The T cell receptor beta chain under discussion was sequenced for a study of blood T cell repertoires in COVID-19. Germline CDR1 KGHSH, CDR2 LQKENI. This CDR3 comprises 15 residues. V shed 3 bases and J shed 0 bases, with 9 bases lying between them. Data came from immunoSEQ multiplex PCR; TCRdb stores just in-frame clones and leaves some out. The sample carries around 170,000 clones, 65% to 90% recorded once. V gene TRBV18 combines with J gene TRBJ1-5; no clear D. The clonotype comes from a human donor in a cohort sampled during active COVID-19. What was sequenced was peripheral blood. CDR3 in amino acids: CASSPGGNSNQPQHF. The CDR3 DNA sequence: TGTGCCAGCTCACCTGGAGGTAATAGCAATCAGCCCCAGCATTTT. Based on the CDR3 plus reference TRBV18 and TRBJ1-5, the full variable domain is NAGVMQNPRHLVRRRGQEARLRCSPMKGHSHVYWYRQLPEEGLKFMVYLQKENIIDESGMPKERFSAEFPKEGPSILRIQQVVRGDSAAYFCASSPGGNSNQPQHFGDGTRLSIL.